The 16 T cell receptor beta chains presented below share a single source sample, sequenced in a study of control samples from healthy donors and cancer patients. The data were produced by immunoSEQ multiplex PCR, yet TCRdb's version contains in-frame clones alone and is incomplete. The repertoire includes 110,000 or so clones, about 90% of them detected once, and about two fifths sits in the top ten. The sample consisted of blood. The receptors stem from a man over 45 in good health.

The V call is TRBV2, the J call TRBJ1-1, with 9 bases identical to TRBD1. The germline V gene encodes CDR1 SNHLY and CDR2 FYNNEI. This CDR3 is built from 15 residues. The trim removed 5 bases at V and 5 bases at J, leaving 9 bases unmatched. The CDR3 coding sequence is TGTGCCAGCAGTCTTGACAGGGGGGAAGGGACTGAAGCTTTCTTT. Translating gives CASSLDRGEGTEAFF.

The genes are TRBV9 and TRBJ1-1; 9 nucleotides match TRBD1. Trimming cost V 3 bases and J 3 bases; bases outside gene matches: 6. Germline CDR1 reads SGDLS; CDR2 reads YYNGEE. There are 15 residues in the CDR3. The CDR3 loop reads CASSAGQGIDTEAFF. The CDR3 DNA reads TGTGCCAGCAGCGCGGGACAGGGCATCGACACTGAAGCTTTCTTT.

With respect to this clone: In the same sample, other DNA sequences code for this CDR3. The chain uses TRBV7-2 and TRBJ1-4; D possibly corresponds to TRBD1 (6 bases). Germline V gene lookup returns CDR1 SGHTA and CDR2 FQGNSA. There are 17 residues in the CDR3. The V and J ends lost 2 bases and 2 bases respectively, with 15 bases between them. CDR3 loop: CASSLRGGGGTNEKLFF. The CDR3 bases are TGTGCCAGCAGCTTACGGGGCGGGGGGGGCACTAATGAAAAACTGTTTTTT. The full variable domain, completed using reference TRBV7-2 and TRBJ1-4, is GAGVSQSPSNKVTEKGKDVELRCDPISGHTALYWYRQSLGQGLEFLIYFQGNSAPDKSGLPSDRFSAERTGGSVSTLTIQRTQQEDSAVYLCASSLRGGGGTNEKLFFGSGTQLSVL.

V usage is TRBV12-3 or TRBV12-4 and J usage is TRBJ1-2; D is undetermined. The CDR3 runs to 13 residues. Trimming cost V 2 bases and J 6 bases, with 10 bases left between them. The DNA of the CDR3 is TGTGCCAGCAGTTTAAATTCGGGGAATGGCTACACCTTC. It is translated as CASSLNSGNGYTF.

This chain joins TRBV27 and TRBJ1-2; perhaps TRBD1 as D (6 bases). The CDR3 is 14 residues long. Germline-derived CDR1 and CDR2 are MNHEY and SMNVEV (reference sequence). V was cut by 4 bases and J by 4 bases, with 13 bases left in between. CDR3 amino acids: CASSSNRAAYGYTF. The CDR3 region has the DNA TGTGCCAGCAGTTCCAACAGGGCCGCCTATGGCTACACCTTC.

This rearrangement joins TRBV6-5 to TRBJ1-1, with a tentative D call TRBD1 (5 bases). The V gene lost 5 bases and the J gene lost 3 bases, with 16 bases spanning the gap. CDR1 is MNHEY and CDR2 is SVGAGI in the germline V gene. The CDR3 has 15 residues. Written as DNA, the CDR3 is TGTGCCAGCAGTCTACTTCCCGGGACCTACACTGAAGCTTTCTTT. Residues: CASSLLPGTYTEAFF.

The chain uses TRBV10-1 and TRBJ2-7, with 9 bases that match TRBD1. The germline gives CDR1 WNHNN, CDR2 SYGVQD (reference sequence). This CDR3 has 16 residues. The trim removed 0 bases at V and 0 bases at J, leaving 3 bases unmatched. The CDR3 coding sequence is TGCGCCAGCAGTGAGTCGCCGACAGGGGGCTCCTACGAGCAGTACTTC. This gives the protein CASSESPTGGSYEQYF.

The chain links TRBV3-1 (or the pseudogene TRBV3-2) to TRBJ1-2; TRBD1 matches at 7 bases. The CDR3 extends over 16 amino acids. In germline, CDR1 is LGHDT, CDR2 YNNKEL (reference sequence). Germline trimming cut 0 bases from V and 0 bases from J; bases unmatched to any gene: 4. CDR3 amino acids: CASSQDLGTANYGYTF. The CDR3 DNA sequence: TGTGCCAGCAGCCAAGACCTGGGGACAGCTAACTATGGCTACACCTTC.

This rearrangement joins TRBV11-2 to TRBJ1-1; D possibly corresponds to TRBD1 (6 bases). V gave up 2 bases and J gave up 8 bases, with 12 bases separating them. The CDR3 contains 13 residues. Germline CDR1 SGHAT, CDR2 FQNNGV. CDR3 residues: CASSLRGTPEAFF. For the CDR3, the DNA is TGTGCCAGCAGCTTACGGGGGACACCAGAAGCTTTCTTT.

This clone was seen only once. The J gene is TRBJ2-5, the V gene TRBV30; maybe TRBD2 (7 bases). CDR3 size: 17 residues. Trimming removed 1 base at V and 1 base at J, with 19 bases between. Looked up from germline, CDR1 is GTSNPN and CDR2 is SVGIG (reference sequence). In DNA, the CDR3 is TGTGCCTGGAGTGCGAACCGGGGGGCTTGGGGCCAAGAGACCCAGTACTTC. Amino acid sequence: CAWSANRGAWGQETQYF.

This rearrangement joins TRBV23-1 to TRBJ2-5; D is perhaps TRBD1 or TRBD2 (5 bases each). TRBV23-1 is placed among ORFs of uncertain function. This CDR3 contains 14 residues. The V end lost 2 bases, the J end lost 5 bases, and 12 bases lay between the germline ends. The CDR3 bases are TGCGCCAGCAGTCAAGGGGGATCTGGGGAGACCCAGTACTTC. This gives the protein CASSQGGSGETQYF.

The V and J genes are TRBV10-3 and TRBJ2-1; D is ambiguous. Trimming stripped 7 bases from V and 8 bases from J, with 12 bases between. The CDR3 extends over 12 amino acids. The germline V gene has CDR1 ENHRY and CDR2 SYGVKD. The CDR3 region has the DNA TGTGCCATCAAGCCTGCTGGAGATGAGCAGTTCTTC. This encodes CAIKPAGDEQFF.

The J gene is TRBJ2-4, the V gene TRBV2; D is uncertain. Deletions cut 6 bases from V and 7 bases from J, with 16 bases between. The CDR3 has 14 residues. Germline V gene data show CDR1 as SNHLY and CDR2 as FYNNEI. CDR3 sequence reads: CASSPTGVENIQYF. Written as DNA, the CDR3 is TGTGCCAGCAGCCCCACCGGAGTGGAGAACATTCAGTACTTC. The variable domain in full, with the rest retrieved from reference TRBV2 and TRBJ2-4, is EPEVTQTPSHQVTQMGQEVILRCVPISNHLYFYWYRQILGQKVEFLVSFYNNEISEKSEIFDDQFSVERPDGSNFTLKIRSTKLEDSAMYFCASSPTGVENIQYFGAGTRLSVL.

The V call is TRBV15, the J call TRBJ1-4; D is uncertain. V lost 3 bases, J lost 1 base, and 18 bases lay in between. Per germline, CDR1 LNHNV and CDR2 YYDKDF (reference sequence). CDR3 length: 18 amino acids. The CDR3 DNA follows: TGTGCCACCAGCAGGATTGTGGTTAAATGGCTAACTAATGAAAAACTGTTTTTT. This encodes CATSRIVVKWLTNEKLFF.

The gene calls are TRBV6-6 and TRBJ1-2, with a tentative D call TRBD1 (5 bases). V was cut by 5 bases and J by 4 bases, with 17 bases left in between. The CDR3 covers 15 residues. Germline values: CDR1 MNHNY, CDR2 SVGAGI (reference sequence). The CDR3 coding sequence is TGTGCCAGCAGTACAAAGGGGCAGGGCCCCTATGGCTACACCTTC. Amino acids: CASSTKGQGPYGYTF.

V is TRBV6-5 and J is TRBJ1-2; no clear D gene. This CDR3 has 13 amino acids. Germline lookup yields CDR1 MNHEY and CDR2 SVGAGI. V shed 7 bases and J shed 5 bases, with 14 bases lying between them. CDR3 loop: CASTRASTYGYTF. In nucleotides, the CDR3 is TGTGCCAGCACAAGGGCGTCTACATATGGCTACACCTTC.